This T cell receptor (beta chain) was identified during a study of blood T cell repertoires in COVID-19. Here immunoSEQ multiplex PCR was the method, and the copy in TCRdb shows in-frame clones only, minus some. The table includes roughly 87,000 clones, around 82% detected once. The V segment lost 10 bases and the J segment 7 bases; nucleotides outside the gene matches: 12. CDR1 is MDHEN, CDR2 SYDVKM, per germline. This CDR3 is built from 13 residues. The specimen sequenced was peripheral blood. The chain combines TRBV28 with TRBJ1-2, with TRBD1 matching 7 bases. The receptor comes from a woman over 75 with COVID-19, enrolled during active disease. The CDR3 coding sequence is TGTGCCACCCAGGTCGCCGGGGACAGTGGCTACACCTTC. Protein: CATQVAGDSGYTF.